The following is a T cell receptor (beta chain) sequence with its context. Generated by immunoSEQ multiplex PCR, the TCRdb table keeps only in-frame clones and is missing some. The repertoire holds over 2 million clones, with 85% to 95% as singletons. V lost 4 bases and J lost 7, with 14 bases in between. The germline CDR1 and CDR2 sequences are SQVTM and ANQGSEA. The CDR3 runs to 13 residues. The data derive from a study of shared clonotypes between healthy human individuals. The J gene is TRBJ2-1, the V gene TRBV29-1; weak D call: TRBD2 (6 bases). This TCR was recovered from a man between 18 and 29 years old in good health. Some clones in this sample may be carry-over from other donors' samples. The material sequenced was naive CD4+ T cells from PBMCs. This sample's subset: CD45RA+ positively selected. The CDR3 coding sequence is TGCAGCGTTGTGGGCCTAGCGTCGAATGAGCAGTTCTTC. Translation gives CSVVGLASNEQFF.